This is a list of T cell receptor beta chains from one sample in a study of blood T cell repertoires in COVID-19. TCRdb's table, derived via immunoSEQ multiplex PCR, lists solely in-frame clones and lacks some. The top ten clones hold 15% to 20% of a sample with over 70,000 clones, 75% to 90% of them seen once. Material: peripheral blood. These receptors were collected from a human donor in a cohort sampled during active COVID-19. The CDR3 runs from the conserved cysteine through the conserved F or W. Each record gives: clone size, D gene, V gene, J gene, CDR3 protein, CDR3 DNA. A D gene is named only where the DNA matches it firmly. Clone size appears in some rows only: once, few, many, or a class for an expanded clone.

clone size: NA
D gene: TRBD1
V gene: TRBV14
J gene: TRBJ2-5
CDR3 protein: CASSRYRDRQETQYF
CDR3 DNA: TGTGCCAGCAGCCGCTACCGGGACAGGCAAGAGACCCAGTACTTC

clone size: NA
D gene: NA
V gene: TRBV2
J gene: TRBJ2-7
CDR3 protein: CASRLGGAGEQYF
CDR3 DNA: TGTGCCAGCAGACTGGGGGGGGCGGGCGAGCAGTACTTC

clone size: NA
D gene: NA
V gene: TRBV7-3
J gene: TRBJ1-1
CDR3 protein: CASSLRMNTEAFF
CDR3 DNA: TGTGCCAGCAGCTTGAGAATGAACACTGAAGCTTTCTTT

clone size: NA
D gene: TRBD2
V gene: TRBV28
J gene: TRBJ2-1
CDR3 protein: CASSPSGNSYNEQFF
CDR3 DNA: TGTGCCAGCAGCCCTAGCGGGAACTCCTACAATGAGCAGTTCTTC

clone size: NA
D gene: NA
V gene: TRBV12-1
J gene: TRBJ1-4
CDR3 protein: CASRHRQGACEKLFF
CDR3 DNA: TGTGCCAGCAGACACCGACAGGGGGCCTGTGAAAAACTGTTTTTT

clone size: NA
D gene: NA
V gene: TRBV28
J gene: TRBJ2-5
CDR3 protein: CASTRRPGAETQYF
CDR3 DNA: TGTGCCAGCACTAGAAGGCCGGGAGCAGAGACCCAGTACTTC

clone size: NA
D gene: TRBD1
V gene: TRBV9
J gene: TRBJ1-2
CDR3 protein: CASREETGASYGYTF
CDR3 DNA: TGTGCCAGCAGGGAAGAGACAGGGGCTAGCTATGGCTACACCTTC

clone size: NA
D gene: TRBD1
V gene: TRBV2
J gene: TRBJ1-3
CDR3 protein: CATSGTGNSGNTIYF
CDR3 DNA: TGTGCCACCTCCGGGACAGGCAACTCTGGAAACACCATATATTTT

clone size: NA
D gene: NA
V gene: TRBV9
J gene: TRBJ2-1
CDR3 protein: CASSVPEGGRNNEQFF
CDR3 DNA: TGTGCCAGCAGCGTACCTGAGGGGGGGCGTAACAATGAGCAGTTCTTC

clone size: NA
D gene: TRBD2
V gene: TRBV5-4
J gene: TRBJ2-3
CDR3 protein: CASMRLAGGGLTDTQYF
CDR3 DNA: TGTGCCAGCATGCGACTAGCGGGAGGGGGGCTCACAGATACGCAGTATTTT

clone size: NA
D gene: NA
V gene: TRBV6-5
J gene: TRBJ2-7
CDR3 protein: CAISGTPLFEQYF
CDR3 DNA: TGTGCCATCTCCGGGACACCCTTGTTCGAGCAGTACTTC

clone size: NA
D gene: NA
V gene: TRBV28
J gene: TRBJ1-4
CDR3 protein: CASRTPGGRRGEKLFF
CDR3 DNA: TGTGCCAGCAGAACCCCGGGGGGGCGAAGGGGTGAAAAACTGTTTTTT

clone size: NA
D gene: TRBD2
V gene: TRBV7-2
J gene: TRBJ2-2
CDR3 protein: CASSLRRGGFGELFF
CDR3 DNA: TGTGCCAGCAGCTTAAGGCGGGGGGGCTTCGGGGAGCTGTTTTTT

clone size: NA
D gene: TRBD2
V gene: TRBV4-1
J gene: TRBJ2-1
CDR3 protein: CASSFLAGPYNEQFF
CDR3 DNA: TGCGCCAGCAGCTTTCTAGCGGGGCCCTACAATGAGCAGTTCTTC

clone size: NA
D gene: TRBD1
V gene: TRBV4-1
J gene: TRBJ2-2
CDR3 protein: CARDRGHGTGELFF
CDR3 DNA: TGCGCCAGAGACAGGGGGCACGGCACCGGGGAGCTGTTTTTT

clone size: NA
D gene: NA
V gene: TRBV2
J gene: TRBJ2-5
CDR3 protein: CASSPNRVEYF
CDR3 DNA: TGTGCCAGCAGCCCGAACAGGGTGGAGTACTTC

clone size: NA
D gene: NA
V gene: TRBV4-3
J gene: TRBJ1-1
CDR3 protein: CASSLGEGTNTEAFF
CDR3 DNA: TGCGCCAGCAGCCTCGGGGAGGGGACGAACACTGAAGCTTTCTTT

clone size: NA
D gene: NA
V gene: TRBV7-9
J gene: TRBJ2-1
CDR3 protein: CASSLAGGPYNEQFF
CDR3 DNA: TGTGCCAGCAGCTTAGCCGGCGGGCCTTACAATGAGCAGTTCTTC

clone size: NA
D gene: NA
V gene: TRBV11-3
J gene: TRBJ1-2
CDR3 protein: CASSLSVSRGYTF
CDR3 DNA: TGTGCCAGCAGCTTGAGTGTGTCTCGTGGCTACACCTTC

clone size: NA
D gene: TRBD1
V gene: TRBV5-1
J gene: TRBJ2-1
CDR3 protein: CASSLQGAPYNEQFF
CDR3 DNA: TGCGCCAGCAGCCTCCAGGGGGCACCGTACAATGAGCAGTTCTTC

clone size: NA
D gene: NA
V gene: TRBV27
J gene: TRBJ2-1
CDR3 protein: CASSSGLGGLREQFF
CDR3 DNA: TGTGCCAGCAGTTCGGGACTGGGGGGTTTAAGGGAGCAGTTCTTC

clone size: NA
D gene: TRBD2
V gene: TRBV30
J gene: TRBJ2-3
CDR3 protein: CAWTSGGSSTDTQYF
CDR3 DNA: TGTGCCTGGACTAGCGGGGGATCTAGCACAGATACGCAGTATTTT

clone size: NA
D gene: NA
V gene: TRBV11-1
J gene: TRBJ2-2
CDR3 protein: CASSLPFGNTGELFF
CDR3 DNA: TGTGCCAGCAGCTTACCCTTCGGGAACACCGGGGAGCTGTTTTTT

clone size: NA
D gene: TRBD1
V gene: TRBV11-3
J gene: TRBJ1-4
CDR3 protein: CASSQGDREKLFF
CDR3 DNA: TGTGCCAGCAGTCAGGGGGATCGTGAAAAACTGTTTTTT

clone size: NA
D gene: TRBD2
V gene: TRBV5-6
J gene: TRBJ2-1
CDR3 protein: CASSGRLAGNNEQFF
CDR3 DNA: TGTGCCAGCAGCGGCCGGCTAGCGGGGAACAATGAGCAGTTCTTC

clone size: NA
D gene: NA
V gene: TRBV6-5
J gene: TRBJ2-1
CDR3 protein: CASRGLSGEQFF
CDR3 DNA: TGTGCCAGCAGGGGACTGTCGGGGGAGCAGTTCTTC

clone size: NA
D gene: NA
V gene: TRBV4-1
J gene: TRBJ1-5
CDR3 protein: CASSQEVHPTGLSPQHF
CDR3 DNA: TGCGCCAGCAGCCAAGAGGTCCACCCGACCGGACTATCGCCCCAGCATTTT

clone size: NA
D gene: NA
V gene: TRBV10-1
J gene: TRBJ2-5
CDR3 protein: CASSVGRGETQYF
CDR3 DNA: TGCGCCAGCAGTGTGGGCCGCGGGGAGACCCAGTACTTC

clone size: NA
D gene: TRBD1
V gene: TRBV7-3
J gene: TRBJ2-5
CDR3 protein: CASSPQPGQGAWETQYF
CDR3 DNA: TGTGCCAGCAGCCCGCAACCAGGACAGGGGGCTTGGGAGACCCAGTACTTC

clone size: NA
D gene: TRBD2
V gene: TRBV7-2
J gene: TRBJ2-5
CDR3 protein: CASGRGDQETQYF
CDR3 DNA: TGTGCCAGCGGGAGGGGAGACCAAGAGACCCAGTACTTC

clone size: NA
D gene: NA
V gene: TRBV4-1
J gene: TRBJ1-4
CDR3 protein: CASSQENRRGAMFF
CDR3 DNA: TGCGCCAGCAGCCAAGAAAATAGACGCGGGGCCATGTTTTTT

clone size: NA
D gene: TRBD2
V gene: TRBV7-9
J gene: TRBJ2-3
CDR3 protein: CASSDALAGGTDTQYF
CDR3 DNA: TGTGCCAGCAGCGACGCGTTAGCGGGGGGCACAGATACGCAGTATTTT

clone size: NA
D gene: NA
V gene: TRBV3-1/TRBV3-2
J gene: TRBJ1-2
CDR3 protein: CASSLHNDRPLGYGYTF
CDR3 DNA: TGTGCCAGCAGCCTCCATAATGACAGACCTCTTGGCTATGGCTACACCTTC

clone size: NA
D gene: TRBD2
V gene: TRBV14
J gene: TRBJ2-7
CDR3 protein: CASSPRLAVVYEQYF
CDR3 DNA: TGTGCCAGCAGCCCAAGACTAGCGGTGGTGTACGAGCAGTACTTC

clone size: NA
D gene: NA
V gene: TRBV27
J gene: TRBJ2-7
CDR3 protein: CASSFGDEQYF
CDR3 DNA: TGTGCCAGCAGTTTTGGAGACGAGCAGTACTTC

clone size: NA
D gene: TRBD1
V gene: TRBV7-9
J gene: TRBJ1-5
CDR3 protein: CASSPTGSENQPQHF
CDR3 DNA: TGTGCCAGCAGCCCGACAGGGTCGGAGAATCAGCCCCAGCATTTT

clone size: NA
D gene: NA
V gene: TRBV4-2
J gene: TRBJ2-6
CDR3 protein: CASSQVGNQGANVLTF
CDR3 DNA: TGTGCCAGCAGCCAAGTTGGCAACCAGGGGGCCAACGTCCTGACTTTC

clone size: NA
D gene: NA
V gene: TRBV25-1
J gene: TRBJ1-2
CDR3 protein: CASSEYRLGSGYTF
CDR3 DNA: TGTGCCAGCAGTGAATATAGGCTAGGTTCTGGCTACACCTTC

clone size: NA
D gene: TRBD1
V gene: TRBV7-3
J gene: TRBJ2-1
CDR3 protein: CASSSRDRGWNEQFF
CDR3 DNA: TGTGCCAGCAGCTCCCGGGACAGGGGTTGGAATGAGCAGTTCTTC

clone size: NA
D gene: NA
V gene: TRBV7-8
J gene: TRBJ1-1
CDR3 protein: CASSPNRETEAFF
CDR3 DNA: TGTGCCAGCAGCCCAAACAGGGAGACTGAAGCTTTCTTT

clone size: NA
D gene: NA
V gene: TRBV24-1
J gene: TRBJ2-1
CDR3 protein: CATSDHYTTGSVKSYNEQFF
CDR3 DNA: TGTGCCACCAGTGATCATTATACAACAGGGTCAGTTAAGAGCTACAATGAGCAGTTCTTC

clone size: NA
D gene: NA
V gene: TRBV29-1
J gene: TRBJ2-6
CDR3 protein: CSAPARGGSNVLTF
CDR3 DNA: TGCAGCGCCCCGGCCAGGGGTGGTTCCAACGTCCTGACTTTC

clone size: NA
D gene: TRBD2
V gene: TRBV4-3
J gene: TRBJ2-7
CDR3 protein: CASSQEGGIPLNSYEQYF
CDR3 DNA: TGCGCCAGCAGCCAAGAGGGAGGGATTCCCCTAAACTCCTACGAGCAGTACTTC

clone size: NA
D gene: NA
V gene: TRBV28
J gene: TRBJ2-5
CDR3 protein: CASSGGESGQETQYF
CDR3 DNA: TGTGCCAGCAGTGGGGGCGAGAGCGGTCAAGAGACCCAGTACTTC

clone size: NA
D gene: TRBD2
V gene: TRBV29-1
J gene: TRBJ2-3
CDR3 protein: CSVERLAGGQDTQYF
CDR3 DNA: TGCAGCGTTGAACGACTAGCGGGGGGGCAGGATACGCAGTATTTT

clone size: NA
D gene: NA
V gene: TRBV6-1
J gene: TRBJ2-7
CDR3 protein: CASSEGTPLEQYF
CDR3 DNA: TGTGCCAGCAGTGAGGGGACACCCCTCGAGCAGTACTTC

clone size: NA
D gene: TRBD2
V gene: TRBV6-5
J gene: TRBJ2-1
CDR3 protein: CASSYTLAGSYNEQFF
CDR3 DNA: TGTGCCAGCAGTTACACCCTAGCGGGGTCCTACAATGAGCAGTTCTTC

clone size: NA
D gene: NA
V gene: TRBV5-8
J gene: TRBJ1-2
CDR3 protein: CASPNYGYTF
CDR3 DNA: TGTGCCAGCCCAAACTATGGCTACACCTTC

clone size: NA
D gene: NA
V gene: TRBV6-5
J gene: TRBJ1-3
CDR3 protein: CASSRETGNTIYF
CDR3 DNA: TGTGCCAGCAGTCGGGAAACTGGAAACACCATATATTTT

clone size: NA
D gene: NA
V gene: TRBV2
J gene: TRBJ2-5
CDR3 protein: CASAALNGAQETQYF
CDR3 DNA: TGTGCCAGCGCAGCTCTGAATGGAGCTCAAGAGACCCAGTACTTC

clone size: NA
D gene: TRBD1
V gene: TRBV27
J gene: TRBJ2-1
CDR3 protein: CASSLWQGVDEQFF
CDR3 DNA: TGTGCCAGCAGTTTATGGCAGGGGGTCGATGAGCAGTTCTTC

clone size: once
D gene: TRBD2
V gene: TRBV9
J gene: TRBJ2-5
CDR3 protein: CASSRNGGAETQYF
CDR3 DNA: TGTGCCAGCAGCCGCAACGGGGGGGCAGAGACCCAGTACTTC